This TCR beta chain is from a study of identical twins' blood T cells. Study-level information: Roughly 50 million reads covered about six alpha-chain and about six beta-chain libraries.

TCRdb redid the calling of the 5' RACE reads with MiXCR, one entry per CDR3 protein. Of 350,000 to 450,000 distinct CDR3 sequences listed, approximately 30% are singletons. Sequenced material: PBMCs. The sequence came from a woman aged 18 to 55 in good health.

This CDR3 is CSAARAGDDEQFF. The CDR3 DNA sequence: TGCAGCGCTGCTCGTGCGGGAGATGATGAGCAGTTCTTC. The V gene is TRBV29-1, the J gene TRBJ2-1; 7 positions match TRBD2. Germline values: CDR1 SQVTM, CDR2 ANQGSEA. The CDR3 has 13 residues. The J segment lost 8 bases and the V segment lost 7 bases, leaving 11 bases of the junction unmatched.